This T cell receptor (beta chain) was retrieved from a study of T cell responses to AZD1222 COVID-19 vaccine. In the study overall: Timing groups of about 4 and about 12 weeks for second doses were pooled.

Findings of the study overall: Nearly half of the spike-specific TCRs reportedly recognize variant regions that carry no mutations. Most donors were white British, females outnumbered males, and clonal diversity was possibly underestimated. Just six AZD1222 recipients were seropositive at baseline.

As concerns this clone: Its antigen is as yet unknown.

Some clones are missing from TCRdb's copy, which holds only in-frame ones; the method was immunoSEQ multiplex PCR. Among some 91,000 clones listed, 89% were seen once. V lost 1 base and J lost 1, with 5 bases in between. CDR1 is LGHDT and CDR2 is YNNKEL in the germline V gene (reference sequence). The CDR3 sequence is 13 residues long. The V and J genes are TRBV3-1 (or the pseudogene TRBV3-2) and TRBJ2-7; D unresolved. This TCR came from an adult in good health. The material was peripheral blood, obtained on day 0 of AZD1222 vaccination. The CDR3 coding sequence is TGTGCCAGCAGCCAAGGACCATCCTACGAGCAGTACTTC. This gives the protein CASSQGPSYEQYF.